A single sample is the source of the 20 T cell receptor beta chains below, sequenced in a study of identical twins. One entry per CDR3 protein results from TCRdb running MiXCR on the 5' RACE reads. The sample shows more than 1.5 million distinct CDR3 sequences, 25% to 35% of them seen only once. The sequenced material came from cord blood. The receptor source for this set is a newborn girl in good health.

This rearrangement joins TRBV28 to TRBJ2-7, with D perhaps being TRBD1 or TRBD2 (5 bases each). The V gene lost 3 bases and the J gene lost 2 bases, with 17 bases spanning the gap. The germline V gene encodes CDR1 MDHEN and CDR2 SYDVKM. This CDR3 region has 16 residues. This chain's CDR3 is CASSFLSGPRAYEQYF. The DNA for the CDR3 is TGTGCCAGCAGTTTTTTATCGGGACCTAGGGCCTACGAGCAGTACTTC.

This clonotype has only a few counts. This chain links TRBV13 with TRBJ1-5; perhaps TRBD1 as D (5 bases). Germline CDR1 reads PRHDT; CDR2 reads FYEKMQ (reference sequence). The CDR3 is made up of 14 amino acids. Trimming pared 4 bases from V and 9 bases from J, leaving 16 bases between. DNA for the CDR3: TGTGCCAGCAGCTCACGAGACAGTGATCCGCCCCAGCATTTT. Its translation is CASSSRDSDPPQHF.

This clonotype has a single count. The V and J genes are TRBV24-1 and TRBJ2-5; 10 positions match TRBD2. CDR3 length: 23 residues. The V gene end was trimmed by 10 bases and the J gene end by 11 bases; junction bases not matched to a gene: 42. Per the germline V gene, CDR1 is KGHDR and CDR2 is SFDVKD. This CDR3 is CATPRAGGVVRSVADTQYNEQYF. The CDR3, as DNA: TGTGCCACTCCCCGAGCGGGAGGGGTTGTTAGGAGTGTGGCCGATACCCAGTACAATGAGCAGTACTTC.

On this clonotype itself: Being one base from a much bigger clone, this may be a read error. The gene calls are TRBV24-1 and TRBJ2-7; D is ambiguous. V lost 5 bases and J 7 bases, leaving 11 bases between the germline ends. The CDR3 is 12 residues long. Germline CDR1 reads KGHDR; CDR2 reads SFDVKD. This chain's CDR3 is CATSVIDNEQYF. DNA of the CDR3: TGTGCCACCAGTGTAATCGACAATGAGCAGTACTTC.

This clonotype was seen a few times. V is TRBV18 and J is TRBJ1-2; D not certain. Germline CDR1 reads KGHSH; CDR2 reads LQKENI. The CDR3 loop spans 14 amino acids. Trimming removed 8 bases from V and 1 base from J, with 14 bases in between. CDR3 residues: CASIAGSHNYGYTF. The CDR3 nucleotides read TGTGCCAGCATCGCCGGGAGCCATAACTATGGCTACACCTTC.

Regarding this clonotype: The junction shows a germline mismatch at one end, possibly a read error. The chain combines TRBV20-1 with TRBJ2-3, with D possibly TRBD2 on 7 matching bases. The CDR3 contains 16 residues. CDR1 and CDR2 from the germline V gene are DFQATT and SNEGSKA (reference sequence). The DNA for the CDR3 is TGCAGTGCTAGAGGGGGGCCTAGCGGATACACAGATACGCGGTATTTT. Translation: CSARGGPSGYTDTRYF.

There are many counts of this clonotype. The V gene is TRBV6-2 or TRBV6-3, the J gene TRBJ2-7; the match to TRBD2 covers 11 bases. Germline lookup yields CDR1 MNHEY and CDR2 SVGEGT. V dropped 4 bases and J dropped 2; count of bases not matched to a gene: 4. The CDR3 runs to 15 residues. CDR3 amino acids: CASSFPGLAAYEQYF. In DNA form, the CDR3 reads TGTGCCAGCAGTTTTCCGGGACTAGCGGCCTACGAGCAGTACTTC.

This clonotype was found many times. The chain is built from TRBV27 and TRBJ1-2; 8 nucleotides line up with TRBD1. Looked up from germline, CDR1 is MNHEY and CDR2 is SMNVEV (reference sequence). The CDR3 consists of 16 residues. Unmatched junction bases numbered 11, after V lost 2 bases and J lost 6 bases. CDR3 DNA: TGTGCCAGCAGTTTAACCGCGACAGGGGTAGTGAATGGCTACACCTTC. Protein product: CASSLTATGVVNGYTF.

The V gene is TRBV20-1, the J gene TRBJ2-7, with a tentative D call TRBD1 (5 bases). The CDR3 is 13 amino acids. Looked up from germline, CDR1 is DFQATT and CDR2 is SNEGSKA (reference sequence). Trimming cost V 6 bases and J 1 base, with 13 bases left between them. This chain's CDR3 is CSADHTGSYEQYF. CDR3 DNA: TGCAGTGCCGATCACACAGGTTCCTACGAGCAGTACTTC.

The chain recombines TRBV20-1 with TRBJ2-3; D is unresolved. Germline lookup yields CDR1 DFQATT and CDR2 SNEGSKA (reference sequence). CDR3 length equals 16 residues. V lost 5 bases and J lost 0, with 18 bases in between. The CDR3 protein is CSAGGYSGPSTDTQYF. For the CDR3, the DNA is TGCAGTGCTGGCGGCTACAGTGGACCTAGCACAGATACGCAGTATTTT.

This clonotype was observed a handful of times. The chain combines TRBV2 with TRBJ2-5; D unresolved. V was cut by 0 bases and J by 12 bases, with 11 bases left in between. Germline V gives CDR1 SNHLY, CDR2 FYNNEI. The CDR3 spans 12 residues. Here the CDR3 reads CASSEARSGEYF. CDR3 bases: TGTGCCAGCAGTGAAGCCAGGTCAGGAGAGTACTTC.

The rearrangement links TRBV2 to TRBJ2-2, with unresolved D. Germline V lookup: CDR1 SNHLY, CDR2 FYNNEI. The CDR3 contains 13 residues. The germline V and J ends were trimmed by 9 bases and 1 base, with 9 bases remaining between them. DNA for the CDR3: TGTGCCAGTCGGGCCCAGAACACCGGGGAGCTGTTTTTT. Protein: CASRAQNTGELFF.

The chain is built from TRBV3-1 and TRBJ1-2; weak D call: TRBD1 (5 bases). With 1 base removed from V and 8 bases from J, the gap between germline ends came to 14 bases. The CDR3 contains 14 residues. The V gene's germline CDR1 is LGHDT and CDR2 YNNKEL (reference sequence). CDR3 in DNA: TGTGCCAGCAGCCAAGGGACTGGACGGGGCGGCTACACCTTC. Protein sequence: CASSQGTGRGGYTF.

This clonotype has more than one count but fewer than ten. This chain connects TRBV12-3 or TRBV12-4 to TRBJ2-5; 8 positions match TRBD2. This CDR3 contains 15 residues. Trimming at V came to 5 bases and at J to 3 bases, leaving 8 bases not matched to a gene. The CDR3: CASSTTGGGKETQYF. The CDR3 nucleotides are TGTGCCAGCAGTACCACTGGCGGGGGGAAAGAGACCCAGTACTTC.

J is TRBJ2-1 and V is TRBV5-1, with 8 bases that match TRBD2. With 4 bases clipped from V and 5 bases from J, the junction kept 14 bases outside the gene matches. CDR3 length: 17 amino acids. From germline, CDR1 is SGHRS and CDR2 YFSETQ. CDR3 residues: CASSLGRMAGGHNEQFF. CDR3 nucleotide sequence: TGCGCCAGCAGCCTGGGGCGCATGGCGGGAGGCCACAATGAGCAGTTCTTC.

The rearrangement uses TRBV20-1 and TRBJ2-3; 9 bases are shared with TRBD1. In germline, CDR1 is DFQATT, CDR2 SNEGSKA (reference sequence). The junction had 3 bases not matched to a gene; V was cut back by 7 bases and J by 4 bases. The CDR3 extends over 12 amino acids. CDR3 region: CSGTGAADTQYF. CDR3 nucleotide sequence: TGCAGTGGGACAGGGGCAGCAGATACGCAGTATTTT.

This clonotype occurred a few times. The genes are TRBV28 and TRBJ2-7, with 9 bases that match TRBD2. The CDR3 sequence is 16 residues long. V was clipped by 5 bases and J by 3 bases; unmatched bases: 11. Germline-derived CDR1 and CDR2 are MDHEN and SYDVKM. For the CDR3, the DNA is TGTGCCAGCAGTCCCTCTGTAAGGCGGGAGGGCTACGAGCAGTACTTC. Translated: CASSPSVRREGYEQYF.

The DNA for the CDR3 is TGTGCCAGCAGTCCCGTCTCAGAAGCGGGAGGGAATCCCCACGAGCAGTACTTC. Its protein is CASSPVSEAGGNPHEQYF. This chain connects TRBV27 to TRBJ2-5, with 10 nucleotides matching TRBD2. The J call is uncertain, as TRBJ2-7 better fits the DNA end. This CDR3 contains 18 residues. Germline V gene data show CDR1 as MNHEY and CDR2 as SMNVEV (reference sequence).

As for this clonotype: Its ends do not fully match the called genes, so a read error is possible. The genes are TRBV7-7 and TRBJ1-5; perhaps TRBD1 as D (5 bases). Germline-derived CDR1 and CDR2 are SSHAT and FNYEAQ (reference sequence). This CDR3 has 18 residues. The CDR3 DNA reads TGTGCTAGCAGCTTGGGAAGGGGACGGTCAAATAGCAATCAGCCCCAGCATTTT. It codes for CASSLGRGRSNSNQPQHF.

This clonotype was found a few times. This chain connects TRBV7-4 to TRBJ2-5; 9 positions match TRBD1. V lost 0 bases to trimming and J lost 11 bases; unmatched junction nucleotides: 25. The CDR3 contains 20 residues. The germline V gene has CDR1 SGHVT and CDR2 SQSDAQ. The CDR3 sequence: CASSLAPGQGKFVGYNEQYF. Written as DNA, the CDR3 is TGTGCCAGCAGCTTAGCTCCGGGACAGGGAAAATTTGTAGGATACAATGAGCAGTACTTC.